This TCR beta chain comes out of a study of cytomegalovirus exposure and HLA in healthy donors. Broader study findings: In all likelihood, a cluster of highly shared sequence variants was a sequencing artifact. Analysis was carried out at a later point, and it linked a missense DCLRE1C variant to TCR beta V- and J-gene trimming.

A word on this clone: Its antigen remains unknown.

Trimming removed 5 bases from V and 6 bases from J, with 21 bases in between. The CDR3 spans 15 residues. CDR1 is SGHRS and CDR2 is YFSETQ in the germline V gene. 13 Jbeta primers and 60 Vbeta primers were used for the PCR. Produced via immunoSEQ multiplex PCR; TCRdb's table is partial and in-frame only. This table has roughly 100,000 clones, around four fifths appearing once. This rearrangement joins TRBV5-1 to TRBJ2-7, with D perhaps TRBD2 (7 bases). The sample was PBMCs. The sequence was collected from a young man in good health and CMV-seronegative. CDR3 residues: CASSLQGGVRSEQYF. CDR3 DNA sequence: TGCGCCAGCAGTCTCCAAGGGGGGGTTCGTAGCGAGCAGTACTTC.